Listed below are T cell receptor beta chains from one sample, sequenced in a study of tumor-infiltrating lymphocytes in primary liver carcinoma. TCRdb re-called the multiplex PCR reads through MiXCR, storing one row per CDR3 protein. The sample comprises hundreds of thousands of distinct CDR3 sequences, nearly 60% of which are singletons, and 17% rests with the top ten. Sequences were obtained from peripheral blood. The receptors were gathered from a woman in her thirties with primary liver carcinoma and hepatitis B virus infection. Each CDR3 is given with its conserved first and last residue. A D gene is named only where the DNA matches it firmly. Clone size is given for some rows only: seen once, a few or many times, or a class if the clone is expanded.

.	many	TRBJ2-3	TRBV4-1	CASSRPLAASTDTQYF	TGCGCCAGCAGCCGCCCGCTAGCAGCTAGCACAGATACGCAGTATTTT
TRBD1	.	TRBJ2-5	TRBV7-9	CASSLATGAQETQYF	TGTGCCAGCAGCTTAGCGACAGGGGCCCAAGAGACCCAGTACTTC
.	many	TRBJ2-1	TRBV4-1	CASSQETNKRDEQFF	TGCGCCAGCAGCCAAGAAACCAACAAAAGGGATGAGCAGTTCTTC
.	many	TRBJ1-1	TRBV12-3/TRBV12-4	CASSLLQGSTEAFF	TGTGCCAGCAGTTTACTTCAGGGATCCACTGAAGCTTTCTTT
.	.	TRBJ2-1	TRBV11-3	CASSRAPEQSF	TGTGCCAGTAGCCGTGCTCCTGAGCAGTCCTTC
.	.	TRBJ2-3	TRBV10-3	CAISDSRGGDTQYF	TGTGCCATCAGTGACAGTCGGGGAGGAGATACGCAGTATTTT
TRBD1	.	TRBJ2-2	TRBV6-2/TRBV6-3	CACRRLDRVSGELFF	TGTGCCTGCAGACGCCTGGACAGGGTTTCCGGGGAGCTGTTTTTT
.	many	TRBJ2-1	TRBV11-3	CASSLGLARLSVIYNEQFF	TGTGCCAGCAGCTTAGGGCTAGCGCGCTTGTCCGTTATCTACAATGAGCAGTTCTTC
.	many	TRBJ2-7	TRBV4-3	CASSQDRGYEQYF	TGCGCCAGCAGCCAGGACCGAGGTTACGAGCAGTACTTC
.	few	TRBJ1-2	TRBV6-5	CASSDTILENGYTF	TGTGCCAGCAGCGACACTATCTTGGAAAATGGCTACACCTTC
.	.	TRBJ1-1	TRBV14	CASSQQGCTEAFF	TGTGCCAGCAGCCAACAGGGGTGCACTGAAGCTTTCTTT
.	many	TRBJ1-2	TRBV6-1	CASSTDGSRRFYGYTF	TGTGCCAGCAGTACCGACGGAAGTCGACGGTTTTATGGCTACACCTTC
TRBD1	.	TRBJ1-6	TRBV9	CASSINQWTGADSPLHF	TGTGCCAGCAGCATCAACCAATGGACAGGGGCCGATTCACCCCTCCACTTT
TRBD1	.	TRBJ1-1	TRBV13	CASSLQGVSLDTEAFF	TGTGCCAGCAGCCTACAGGGGGTGAGTTTGGACACTGAAGCTTTCTTT
TRBD2	.	TRBJ2-1	TRBV5-5	CASSLNPIGLASNEQFF	TGTGCCAGCAGCTTGAATCCTATTGGACTAGCGAGCAATGAGCAGTTCTTC
.	.	TRBJ2-1	TRBV6-1	CASGEPLGGEQFF	TGTGCCAGCGGCGAACCCCTAGGCGGTGAGCAGTTCTTC
.	.	TRBJ2-1	TRBV18	CASSPISGRHNEQFF	TGTGCCAGCTCACCCATCTCGGGTAGACACAATGAGCAGTTCTTC
TRBD2	once	TRBJ2-1	TRBV11-1	CACSPSGSRVNKQFF	TGTGCCTGCAGCCCGAGCGGGAGTCGAGTGAATAAGCAGTTCTTC
.	many	TRBJ2-1	TRBV11-3	CASSPLGVSSYNEQFF	TGTGCCAGCAGCCCCCTCGGGGTTAGCTCCTACAATGAGCAGTTCTTC
.	few	TRBJ1-4	TRBV4-2	CASSSSGSRVTTNEKLFF	TGTGCCAGCAGCTCGTCGGGGAGCAGGGTCACAACTAATGAAAAACTGTTTTTT
.	.	TRBJ1-2	TRBV10-2	CASSEAGGGGDYGYTF	TGCGCCAGCAGTGAGGCCGGAGGGGGAGGGGACTATGGCTACACCTTC
.	.	TRBJ1-2	TRBV5-4	CASSLAFGAYDYTF	TGTGCCAGCAGCTTGGCCTTCGGAGCCTATGACTACACCTTC
.	.	TRBJ2-3	TRBV28	CASSLSGFPDTQYF	TGTGCCAGCAGTTTGTCTGGGTTCCCAGATACGCAGTATTTT
.	.	TRBJ2-1	TRBV6-1	CASSSLMVNEQFF	TGTGCCAGCAGTAGCTTGATGGTCAATGAGCAGTTCTTC
.	.	TRBJ2-6	TRBV6-5	CASSYNRGKSGANVLTF	TGTGCCAGCAGTTACAACCGGGGTAAATCTGGGGCCAACGTCCTGACTTTC
.	.	TRBJ1-5	TRBV12-3/TRBV12-4	CASSFGHFSQPQHF	TGTGCCAGCAGTTTCGGACATTTTTCCCAGCCCCAGCATTTT
.	few	TRBJ2-3	TRBV21-1	CARGGGRGADTQYF	TGTGCCCGAGGGGGCGGGAGAGGAGCAGATACGCAGTATTTT
.	.	TRBJ2-1	TRBV30	CAWRPPPSRETQLF	TGTGCCTGGAGGCCACCCCCTAGCAGAGAGACCCAGCTCTTC
.	.	TRBJ2-3	TRBV24-1	CATSEAASTQYF	TGTGCCACCAGTGAGGCGGCTAGTACGCAGTATTTT
.	.	TRBJ1-4	TRBV10-2	CASRAWTTTNEKLFF	TGCGCCAGCAGGGCCTGGACAACAACTAATGAAAAACTGTTTTTT
.	.	TRBJ1-2	TRBV4-3	CARSQGSTGTSGYTF	TGCGCCAGGAGTCAAGGTAGCACCGGGACAAGTGGCTACACCTTC
.	many	TRBJ2-7	TRBV6-2/TRBV6-3	CASSRYYEQYF	TGTGCCAGCAGCCGCTACTACGAGCAGTACTTC
.	many	TRBJ2-1	TRBV11-3	CASSLGVEYNEQFF	TGTGCCAGCAGCTTAGGGGTCGAGTACAATGAGCAGTTCTTC
.	.	TRBJ1-1	TRBV11-3	CASRSRKMITEALF	TGTGCCAGCAGATCCAGGAAGATGATCACTGAAGCTCTCTTT
.	.	TRBJ2-1	TRBV4-3	CASSRSRQYNEQFF	TGCGCCAGCTCCAGGTCGCGACAGTACAATGAGCAGTTCTTC
TRBD2	.	TRBJ2-7	TRBV4-1	CANSQDGLAGFYEQYF	TGCGCCAACAGCCAAGACGGACTAGCGGGATTCTACGAGCAGTACTTC
TRBD2	.	TRBJ2-1	TRBV6-6	CASRIGTSRRKWMSEQFF	TGTGCCAGCAGAATTGGGACTAGCAGGAGGAAGTGGATGAGTGAGCAGTTCTTC
.	.	TRBJ2-7	TRBV9	CASSVGAGSYEQYF	TGTGCCAGCAGCGTAGGGGCGGGCTCCTACGAGCAGTACTTC
TRBD1	.	TRBJ2-1	TRBV28	CASSSRQGSFSEQFF	TGTGCCAGCAGTTCCCGACAGGGATCTTTTAGTGAGCAGTTCTTC
TRBD2	few	TRBJ2-7	TRBV6-5	CASSYTPGGYEQYF	TGTGCCAGCAGTTACACCCCGGGAGGGTACGAGCAGTACTTC
.	.	TRBJ2-7	TRBV28	CASSLRGMQYF	TGTGCCAGCAGTCTAAGGGGAATGCAGTACTTC
TRBD1	many	TRBJ2-1	TRBV6-2/TRBV6-3	CASSNHRGRGQEQFF	TGTGCCAGCAGTAACCACAGGGGGCGAGGACAGGAGCAGTTCTTC
.	many	TRBJ2-3	TRBV6-2/TRBV6-3	CASSYAARSDTQYF	TGTGCCAGCAGTTACGCGGCTAGATCAGATACGCAGTATTTT
.	.	TRBJ2-7	TRBV6-6	CAGSVAEGGSEQYF	TGTGCCGGCAGTGTGGCTGAGGGGGGAAGCGAGCAGTACTTC
.	.	TRBJ2-3	TRBV11-2	CVSSLGGTDTQYF	TGTGTCAGCAGCTTAGGAGGAACAGACACGCAGTATTTT
TRBD1	once	TRBJ2-1	TRBV11-2	CATSPGQSANEQSF	TGTGCCACCAGCCCGGGACAGTCTGCCAATGAGCAGTCCTTC
.	.	TRBJ2-7	TRBV6-2/TRBV6-3	CVSSTDLGLQAHYF	TGTGTCAGCAGTACCGACTTAGGCCTTCAGGCCCATTATTTC
.	.	TRBJ2-1	TRBV11-1	CASILAQRWELNEQFF	TGTGCCAGCATCTTAGCGCAGAGGTGGGAGCTTAATGAGCAGTTCTTC
TRBD1	many	TRBJ2-3	TRBV11-2	CASSLGDRAGDTQYF	TGTGCCAGCAGCTTAGGGGACAGGGCGGGAGATACGCAGTATTTT
TRBD2	.	TRBJ2-1	TRBV7-9	CASSFSLANYNEQFF	TGTGCCAGCAGCTTTTCACTAGCGAACTACAATGAGCAGTTCTTC
.	.	TRBJ2-3	TRBV30	CAWSKQGGRSDTQYF	TGTGCCTGGAGCAAACAGGGAGGGAGGTCAGATACGCAGTATTTT
.	few	TRBJ2-7	TRBV6-5	CAGSYSHEQYF	TGTGCCGGCAGTTACTCGCACGAGCAGTACTTC
.	many	TRBJ2-4	TRBV29-1	CSVEPGAAGNIQYF	TGCAGCGTTGAACCGGGGGCGGCTGGAAACATTCAGTACTTC
.	.	TRBJ2-5	TRBV12-3/TRBV12-4	CASSRTTGPQETRYF	TGTGCCAGTAGCCGGACGACGGGCCCCCAAGAGACCCGGTACTTC
TRBD2	.	TRBJ2-3	TRBV12-3/TRBV12-4	CASGWGLAGGLDTQYF	TGTGCCAGCGGTTGGGGACTAGCGGGAGGGCTGGATACGCAGTATTTT
.	.	TRBJ2-3	TRBV5-1	CAGSLAPPADTKYF	TGCGCCGGCAGCTTGGCCCCGCCAGCAGATACGAAGTATTTT
.	many	TRBJ2-5	TRBV12-3/TRBV12-4	CASSLAGGLSKETQYF	TGTGCCAGCAGTTTAGCGGGGGGACTTAGCAAGGAGACCCAGTACTTC